Listed below are T cell receptor beta chains from one sample, sequenced in a study of T cells in Graves' hyperthyroidism and ophthalmopathy. TCRdb passed the multiplex PCR reads through MiXCR, listing each CDR3 protein once. The table records 400,000 to 600,000 distinct CDR3 sequences, less than 25% of them present only once. The material sequenced was blood. These TCRs come from a man younger than 30 with Graves' hyperthyroidism. Each CDR3 is given with its conserved first and last residue. Fields, in order: CDR3 DNA, CDR3 protein, J gene, clone size, D gene, V gene. D genes are given only for firm matches. For some rows the clone size is stated as once, few or many, or as a class when expanded; others skip it.

CDR3 DNA: TGTGCCAGCAGCTACAAGACAGCATCTAACTATGGCTACACCTTC; CDR3 protein: CASSYKTASNYGYTF; J gene: TRBJ1-2; clone size: many; D gene: -; V gene: TRBV11-2
CDR3 DNA: TGTGCCAGCAGCCTCCGGGACGCCGGAGACTATGGCTACACCTTC; CDR3 protein: CASSLRDAGDYGYTF; J gene: TRBJ1-2; clone size: few; D gene: -; V gene: TRBV7-9
CDR3 DNA: TGTGCCTGGAGCCTCGCTCCCGGAACCAACGAAGCTTTCTTT; CDR3 protein: CAWSLAPGTNEAFF; J gene: TRBJ1-1; clone size: many; D gene: -; V gene: TRBV30
CDR3 DNA: TGTGCCTGGAGCCAGGGGACAGTGACCCTGGACATTCAGTACTTC; CDR3 protein: CAWSQGTVTLDIQYF; J gene: TRBJ2-4; clone size: few; D gene: TRBD1; V gene: TRBV30
CDR3 DNA: TGTGCCAGCAGTCATGTTAGCTACGAGCAGTACTTC; CDR3 protein: CASSHVSYEQYF; J gene: TRBJ2-7; clone size: few; D gene: -; V gene: TRBV11-2
CDR3 DNA: TGCGCCAGCAGCCAAGATCCGCGGGGAAGATTCTATGGCTACACCTTC; CDR3 protein: CASSQDPRGRFYGYTF; J gene: TRBJ1-2; clone size: once; D gene: -; V gene: TRBV4-1
CDR3 DNA: TGCAGCGTTCGTCAGGGGTTGGGCGAGCAGTACTTC; CDR3 protein: CSVRQGLGEQYF; J gene: TRBJ2-7; clone size: many; D gene: -; V gene: TRBV29-1
CDR3 DNA: TGTGCCAGCAGGCCGGGACTGAACTCCTACGAGCAGTACTTC; CDR3 protein: CASRPGLNSYEQYF; J gene: TRBJ2-7; clone size: -; D gene: -; V gene: TRBV12-3/TRBV12-4
CDR3 DNA: TGCGCCAGCAGCTCCCAAGCAGACAGGGGCGAAAGCTCCTACGAGCAGTACTTC; CDR3 protein: CASSSQADRGESSYEQYF; J gene: TRBJ2-7; clone size: few; D gene: TRBD1; V gene: TRBV5-1
CDR3 DNA: TGTGCCAGCGGTGTGGCAGGGGACACCGGGGAGCTGTTTTTT; CDR3 protein: CASGVAGDTGELFF; J gene: TRBJ2-2; clone size: few; D gene: -; V gene: TRBV6-1
CDR3 DNA: TGTGCCAGCAGCATATTTGTGGAGAGCAATGGCTACACCTTC; CDR3 protein: CASSIFVESNGYTF; J gene: TRBJ1-2; clone size: many; D gene: -; V gene: TRBV12-3/TRBV12-4
CDR3 DNA: TGTGCCAGCAGGACACGACAGGGGGTAGAAAGGCCCCAGCATTTT; CDR3 protein: CASRTRQGVERPQHF; J gene: TRBJ1-5; clone size: many; D gene: TRBD1; V gene: TRBV6-4
CDR3 DNA: TGTGCCAGCAGCTTATCGACCGATAATCAGCCCCAGCATTTT; CDR3 protein: CASSLSTDNQPQHF; J gene: TRBJ1-5; clone size: few; D gene: -; V gene: TRBV5-8
CDR3 DNA: TGTGCCAGCAGCTCTTTTGTGGAGGGGGGGGAGACCCAGTACTTC; CDR3 protein: CASSSFVEGGETQYF; J gene: TRBJ2-5; clone size: many; D gene: -; V gene: TRBV6-1
CDR3 DNA: TGCAGTGCTAGGTCAGGGGGCGGAAACATTCAGTACTTC; CDR3 protein: CSARSGGGNIQYF; J gene: TRBJ2-4; clone size: many; D gene: TRBD1; V gene: TRBV20-1
CDR3 DNA: TGTGCCAGCAGTGAAGGCGGGTATGAAGCTTTCTTT; CDR3 protein: CASSEGGYEAFF; J gene: TRBJ1-1; clone size: once; D gene: -; V gene: TRBV2
CDR3 DNA: TGTGCCAGCAAAGGGGGGACCTCCTACGAGCAGTACTTC; CDR3 protein: CASKGGTSYEQYF; J gene: TRBJ2-7; clone size: many; D gene: -; V gene: TRBV6-1
CDR3 DNA: TGTGCCAGCAGCTTAATAGCGGGGCAAGAGACCCAGTACTTC; CDR3 protein: CASSLIAGQETQYF; J gene: TRBJ2-5; clone size: many; D gene: TRBD2; V gene: TRBV7-2
CDR3 DNA: TGCAGTGCTATCAGGGGGAGCAATCAGCCCCAGCATTTT; CDR3 protein: CSAIRGSNQPQHF; J gene: TRBJ1-5; clone size: many; D gene: TRBD1; V gene: TRBV20-1
CDR3 DNA: TGTGCCAGCAGTGAATGGAGTACAGGACTAGCCAAAAACATTCAGTACTTC; CDR3 protein: CASSEWSTGLAKNIQYF; J gene: TRBJ2-4; clone size: many; D gene: -; V gene: TRBV6-1
CDR3 DNA: TGTGCCTGGACCCTGGGGGCCCGGGGGGCTAACTATGGCTACACCTTC; CDR3 protein: CAWTLGARGANYGYTF; J gene: TRBJ1-2; clone size: -; D gene: -; V gene: TRBV30
CDR3 DNA: TGTGCCAGCAGTGGTCGCAACGGGGCCTACGAGCAGTACTTC; CDR3 protein: CASSGRNGAYEQYF; J gene: TRBJ2-7; clone size: many; D gene: -; V gene: TRBV12-3/TRBV12-4
CDR3 DNA: TGTGCCAGCAGCTCTTCAGCGACAGTACAAGAGACCCAGTACTTC; CDR3 protein: CASSSSATVQETQYF; J gene: TRBJ2-5; clone size: many; D gene: -; V gene: TRBV7-8
CDR3 DNA: TGTGCCAGCAGCATGCCGGGACAGGGCTCGAACACTGAAGCTTTCTTT; CDR3 protein: CASSMPGQGSNTEAFF; J gene: TRBJ1-1; clone size: -; D gene: TRBD1; V gene: TRBV5-6
CDR3 DNA: TGTGCCAGCAGTTTCTCGGACACTGAAGCTTTCTTT; CDR3 protein: CASSFSDTEAFF; J gene: TRBJ1-1; clone size: many; D gene: -; V gene: TRBV12-3/TRBV12-4